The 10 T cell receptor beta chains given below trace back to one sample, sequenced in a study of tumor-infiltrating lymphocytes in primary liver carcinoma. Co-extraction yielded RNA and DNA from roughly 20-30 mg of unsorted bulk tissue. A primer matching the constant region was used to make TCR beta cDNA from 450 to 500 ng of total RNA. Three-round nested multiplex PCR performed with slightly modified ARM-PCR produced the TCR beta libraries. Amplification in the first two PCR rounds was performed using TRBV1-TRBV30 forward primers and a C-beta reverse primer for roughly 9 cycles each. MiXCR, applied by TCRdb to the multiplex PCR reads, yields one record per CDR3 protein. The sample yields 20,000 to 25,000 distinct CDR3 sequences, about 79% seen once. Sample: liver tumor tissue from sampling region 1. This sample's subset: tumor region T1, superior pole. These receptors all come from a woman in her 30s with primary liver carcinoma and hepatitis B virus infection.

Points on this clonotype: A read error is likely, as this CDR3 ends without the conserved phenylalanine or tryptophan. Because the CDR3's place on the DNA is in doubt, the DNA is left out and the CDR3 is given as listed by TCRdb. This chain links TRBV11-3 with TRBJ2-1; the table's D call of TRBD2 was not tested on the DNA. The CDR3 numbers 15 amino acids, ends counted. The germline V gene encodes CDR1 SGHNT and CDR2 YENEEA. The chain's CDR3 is CASSRLAGEGFEHFS.

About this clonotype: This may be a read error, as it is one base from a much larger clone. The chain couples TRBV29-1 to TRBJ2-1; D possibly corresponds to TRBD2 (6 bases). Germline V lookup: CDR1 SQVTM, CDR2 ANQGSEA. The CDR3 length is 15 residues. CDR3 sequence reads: CSVHSGLRNYSEQFF. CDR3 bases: TGCAGCGTACATTCCGGACTACGCAACTACAGTGAGCAGTTCTTC.

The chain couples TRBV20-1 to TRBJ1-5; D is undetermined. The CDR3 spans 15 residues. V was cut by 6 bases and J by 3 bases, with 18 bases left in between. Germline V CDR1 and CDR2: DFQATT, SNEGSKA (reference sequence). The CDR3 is CSALRPGPNNQPQHF. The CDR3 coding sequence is TGCAGTGCCCTTAGACCGGGTCCCAACAATCAGCCCCAGCATTTT.

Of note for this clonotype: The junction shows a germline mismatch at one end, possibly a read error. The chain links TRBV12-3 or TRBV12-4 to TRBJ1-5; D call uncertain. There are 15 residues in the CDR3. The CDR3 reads CASRDTGIGNRPQHF. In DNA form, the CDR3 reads TGTGCCAGCAGAGACACGGGGATCGGGAATCGGCCCCAGCATTTT.

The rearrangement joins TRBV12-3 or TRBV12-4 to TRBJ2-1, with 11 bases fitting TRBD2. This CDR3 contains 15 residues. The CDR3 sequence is CISSLSGTSGHEQFF. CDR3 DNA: TGTATCAGCAGCCTGTCCGGGACTAGCGGACATGAGCAGTTCTTC.

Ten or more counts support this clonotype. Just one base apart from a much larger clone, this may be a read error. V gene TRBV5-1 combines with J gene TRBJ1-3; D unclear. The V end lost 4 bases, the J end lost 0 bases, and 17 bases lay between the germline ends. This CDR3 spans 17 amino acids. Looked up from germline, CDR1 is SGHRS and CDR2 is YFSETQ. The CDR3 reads CASSITTRTLSGNTIYF. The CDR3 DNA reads TGCGCCAGCAGCATCACGACCAGGACCCTCTCTGGAAACACCATATATTTT.

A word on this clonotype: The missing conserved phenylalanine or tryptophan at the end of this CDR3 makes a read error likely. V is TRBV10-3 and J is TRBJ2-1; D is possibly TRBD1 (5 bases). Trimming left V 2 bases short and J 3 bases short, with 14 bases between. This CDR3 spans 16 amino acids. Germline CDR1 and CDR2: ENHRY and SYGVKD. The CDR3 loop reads CAISEAMAGIYNEQFL. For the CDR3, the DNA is TGTGCCATCAGTGAGGCTATGGCAGGGATCTACAATGAGCAGTTCCTC.

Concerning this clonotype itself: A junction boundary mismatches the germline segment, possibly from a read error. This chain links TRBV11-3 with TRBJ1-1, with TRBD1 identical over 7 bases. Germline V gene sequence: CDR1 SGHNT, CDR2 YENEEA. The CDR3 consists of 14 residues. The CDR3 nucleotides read TGTGCCAGCAGTTTAGAAACAGGGGCCAGAGAAGCTTTCTTT. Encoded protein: CASSLETGAREAFF. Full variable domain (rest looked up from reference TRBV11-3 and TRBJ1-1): EAGVVQSPRYKIIEKKQPVAFWCNPISGHNTLYWYLQNLGQGPELLIRYENEEAVDDSQLPKDRFSAERLKGVDSTLKIQPAELGDSAVYLCASSLETGAREAFFGQGTRLTVV.

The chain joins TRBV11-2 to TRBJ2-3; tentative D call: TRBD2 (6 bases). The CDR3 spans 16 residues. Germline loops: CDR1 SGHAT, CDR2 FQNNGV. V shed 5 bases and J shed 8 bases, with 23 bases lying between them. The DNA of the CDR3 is TGTGCCAGCAGCCGGAGGCGACATGGAAGGGGAGGTACGCAGTATTTT. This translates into CASSRRRHGRGGTQYF.

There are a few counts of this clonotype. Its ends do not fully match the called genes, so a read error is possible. CDR3 residues: CATSAPDIWSYEQYF. CDR3 coding DNA: TGTGCCACCAGTGCCCCCGATATCTGGTCCTACGAGCAGTACTTC. This sequence joins TRBV10-3 and TRBJ2-7; the D is unclear. CDR1 and CDR2 (germline): ENHRY, SYGVKD. CDR3 length: 15 residues.